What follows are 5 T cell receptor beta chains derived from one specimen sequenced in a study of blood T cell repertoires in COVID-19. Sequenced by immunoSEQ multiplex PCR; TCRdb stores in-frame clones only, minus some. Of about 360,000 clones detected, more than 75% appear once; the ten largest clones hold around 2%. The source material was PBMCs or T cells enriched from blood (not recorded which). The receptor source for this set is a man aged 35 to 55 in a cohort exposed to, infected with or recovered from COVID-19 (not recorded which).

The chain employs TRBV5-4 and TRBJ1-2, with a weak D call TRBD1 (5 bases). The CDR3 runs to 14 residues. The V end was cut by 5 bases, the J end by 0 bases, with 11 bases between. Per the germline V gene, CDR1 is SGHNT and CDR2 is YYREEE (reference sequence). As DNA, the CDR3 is TGTGCCAGCAGTCCTGGGGGGGCTAACTATGGCTACACCTTC. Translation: CASSPGGANYGYTF. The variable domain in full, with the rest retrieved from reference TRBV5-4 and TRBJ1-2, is ETGVTQSPTHLIKTRGQQVTLRCSSQSGHNTVSWYQQALGQGPQFIFQYYREEENGRGNFPPRFSGLQFPNYSSELNVNALELDDSALYLCASSPGGANYGYTFGSGTRLTVV.

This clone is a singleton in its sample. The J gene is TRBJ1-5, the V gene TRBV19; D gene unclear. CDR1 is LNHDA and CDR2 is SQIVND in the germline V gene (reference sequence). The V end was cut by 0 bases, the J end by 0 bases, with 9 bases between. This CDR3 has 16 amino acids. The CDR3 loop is CASSIEWQNSNQPQHF. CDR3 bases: TGTGCCAGTAGTATAGAATGGCAAAATAGCAATCAGCCCCAGCATTTT.

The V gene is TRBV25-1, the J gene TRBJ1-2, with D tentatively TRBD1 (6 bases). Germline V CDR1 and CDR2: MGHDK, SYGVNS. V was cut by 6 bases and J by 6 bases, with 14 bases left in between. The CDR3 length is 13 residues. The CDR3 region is CASSVTGRDGYTF. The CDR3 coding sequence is TGTGCCAGCAGCGTTACAGGGAGGGATGGCTACACCTTC.

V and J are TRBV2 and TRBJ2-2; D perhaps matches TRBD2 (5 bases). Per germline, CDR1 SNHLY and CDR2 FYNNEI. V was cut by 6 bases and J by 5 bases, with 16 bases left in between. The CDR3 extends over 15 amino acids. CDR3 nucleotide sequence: TGTGCCAGCAGCGCTACACTAAGGAGGACCGGGGAGCTGTTTTTT. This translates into CASSATLRRTGELFF.

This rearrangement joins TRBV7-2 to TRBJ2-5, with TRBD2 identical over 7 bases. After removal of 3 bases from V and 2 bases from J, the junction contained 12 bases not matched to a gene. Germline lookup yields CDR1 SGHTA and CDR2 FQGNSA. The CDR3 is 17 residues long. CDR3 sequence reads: CASSFVGGSGSQETQYF. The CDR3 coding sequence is TGTGCCAGCAGCTTCGTTGGGGGTAGCGGGTCTCAAGAGACCCAGTACTTC.